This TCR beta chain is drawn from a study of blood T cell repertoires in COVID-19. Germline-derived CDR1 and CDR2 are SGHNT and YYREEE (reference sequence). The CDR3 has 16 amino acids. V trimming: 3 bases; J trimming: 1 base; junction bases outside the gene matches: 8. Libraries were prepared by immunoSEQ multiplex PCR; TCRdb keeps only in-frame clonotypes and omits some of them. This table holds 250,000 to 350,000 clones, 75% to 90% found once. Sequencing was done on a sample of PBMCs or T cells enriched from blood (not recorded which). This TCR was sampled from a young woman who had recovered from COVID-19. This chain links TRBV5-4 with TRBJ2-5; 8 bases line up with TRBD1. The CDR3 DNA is TGTGCCAGCAGCTCCTTGGGACAGGACTCCCAAGAGACCCAGTACTTC. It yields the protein CASSSLGQDSQETQYF.